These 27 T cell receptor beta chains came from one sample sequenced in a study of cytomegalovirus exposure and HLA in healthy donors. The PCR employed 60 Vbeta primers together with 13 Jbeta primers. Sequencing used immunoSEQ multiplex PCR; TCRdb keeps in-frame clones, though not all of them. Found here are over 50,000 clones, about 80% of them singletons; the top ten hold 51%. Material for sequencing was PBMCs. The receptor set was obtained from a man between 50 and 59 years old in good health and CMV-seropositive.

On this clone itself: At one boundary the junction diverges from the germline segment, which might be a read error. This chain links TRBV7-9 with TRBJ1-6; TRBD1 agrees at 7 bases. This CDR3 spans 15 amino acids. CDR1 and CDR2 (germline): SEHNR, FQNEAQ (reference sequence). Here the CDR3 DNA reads TGTTCCAGCAGCTTAGGAGGGACAGAGAGTTCACCCCTCCACTTT. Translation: CSSSLGGTESSPLHF.

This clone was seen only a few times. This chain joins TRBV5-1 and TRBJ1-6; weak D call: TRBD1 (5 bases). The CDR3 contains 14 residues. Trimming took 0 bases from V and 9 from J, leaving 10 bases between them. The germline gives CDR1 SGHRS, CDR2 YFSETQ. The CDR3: CASSLGQGGSPLHF. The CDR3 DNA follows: TGCGCCAGCAGCTTGGGTCAGGGTGGTTCACCCCTCCACTTT.

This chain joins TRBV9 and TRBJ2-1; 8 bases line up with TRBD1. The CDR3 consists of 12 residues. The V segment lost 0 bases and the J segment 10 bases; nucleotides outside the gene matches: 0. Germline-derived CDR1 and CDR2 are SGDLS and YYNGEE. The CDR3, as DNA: TGTGCCAGCAGCGTAGGGGACAGGGAGCAGTTCTTC. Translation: CASSVGDREQFF.

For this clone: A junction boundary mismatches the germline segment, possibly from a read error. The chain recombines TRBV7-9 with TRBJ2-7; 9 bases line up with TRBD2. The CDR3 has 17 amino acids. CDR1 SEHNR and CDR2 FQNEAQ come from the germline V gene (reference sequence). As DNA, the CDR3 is TGTTCCAGCAGCTATACATTAGCGGGAGAAATTTCCAACGAGCAGTACTTC. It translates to CSSSYTLAGEISNEQYF. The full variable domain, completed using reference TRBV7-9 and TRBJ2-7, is DTGVSQNPRHKITKRGQNVTFRCDPISEHNRLYWYRQTLGQGPEFLTYFQNEAQLEKSRLLSDRFSAERPKGSFSTLEIQRTEQGDSAMYLCSSSYTLAGEISNEQYFGPGTRLTVT.

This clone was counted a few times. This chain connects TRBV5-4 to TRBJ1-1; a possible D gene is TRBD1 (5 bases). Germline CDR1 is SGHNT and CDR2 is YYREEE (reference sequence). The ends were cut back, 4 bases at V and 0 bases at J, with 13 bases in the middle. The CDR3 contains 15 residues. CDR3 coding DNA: TGTGCCAGCAGCCTTAAGACAGCTCTGAACACTGAAGCTTTCTTT. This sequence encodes CASSLKTALNTEAFF.

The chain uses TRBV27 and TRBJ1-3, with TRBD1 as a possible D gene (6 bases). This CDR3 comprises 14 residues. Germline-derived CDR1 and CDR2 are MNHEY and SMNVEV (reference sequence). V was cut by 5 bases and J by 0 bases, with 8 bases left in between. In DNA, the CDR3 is TGTGCCAGCAGTAAACAGGGCTCTGGAAACACCATATATTTT. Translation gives CASSKQGSGNTIYF.

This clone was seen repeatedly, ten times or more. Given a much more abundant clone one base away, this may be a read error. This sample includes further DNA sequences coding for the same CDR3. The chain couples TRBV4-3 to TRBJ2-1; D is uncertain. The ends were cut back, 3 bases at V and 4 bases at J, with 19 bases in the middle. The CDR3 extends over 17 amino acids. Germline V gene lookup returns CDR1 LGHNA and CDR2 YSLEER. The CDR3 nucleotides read TGCGCCAGCAGCCACGATATGATCGTACTCATATACAATGAGCAGTTCTTC. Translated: CASSHDMIVLIYNEQFF.

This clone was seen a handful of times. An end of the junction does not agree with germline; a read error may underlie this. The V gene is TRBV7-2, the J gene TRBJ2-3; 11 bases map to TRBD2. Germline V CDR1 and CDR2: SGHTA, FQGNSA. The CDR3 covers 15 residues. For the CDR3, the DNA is TGTGCCAGCAGCGTAGCGGGGGGGTCCACAGATACGCAGTATTTT. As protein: CASSVAGGSTDTQYF.

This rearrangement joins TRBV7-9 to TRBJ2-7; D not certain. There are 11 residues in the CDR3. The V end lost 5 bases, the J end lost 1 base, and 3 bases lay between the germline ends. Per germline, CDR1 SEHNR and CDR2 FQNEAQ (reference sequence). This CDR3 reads CASSLSYEQYF. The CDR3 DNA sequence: TGTGCCAGCAGCCTTTCCTACGAGCAGTACTTC. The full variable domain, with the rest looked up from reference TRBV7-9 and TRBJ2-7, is DTGVSQNPRHKITKRGQNVTFRCDPISEHNRLYWYRQTLGQGPEFLTYFQNEAQLEKSRLLSDRFSAERPKGSFSTLEIQRTEQGDSAMYLCASSLSYEQYFGPGTRLTVT.

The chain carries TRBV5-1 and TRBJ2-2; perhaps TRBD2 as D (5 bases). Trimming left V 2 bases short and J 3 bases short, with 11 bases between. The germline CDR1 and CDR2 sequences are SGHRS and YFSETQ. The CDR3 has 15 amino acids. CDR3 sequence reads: CASSFEGLDTGELFF. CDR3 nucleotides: TGCGCCAGCAGCTTCGAGGGTTTGGACACCGGGGAGCTGTTTTTT.

CDR3 nucleotides: TGCGCCAGCAGCCGGACTAGCGGGAGCGCATCCTACGAGCAGTACTTC. Translated, it gives CASSRTSGSASYEQYF. V usage is TRBV5-1 and J usage is TRBJ2-7; 13 nucleotides agree with TRBD2. Looked up from germline, CDR1 is SGHRS and CDR2 is YFSETQ. Trimming cost V 4 bases and J 1 base; bases outside gene matches: 5. The CDR3 length is 16 residues.

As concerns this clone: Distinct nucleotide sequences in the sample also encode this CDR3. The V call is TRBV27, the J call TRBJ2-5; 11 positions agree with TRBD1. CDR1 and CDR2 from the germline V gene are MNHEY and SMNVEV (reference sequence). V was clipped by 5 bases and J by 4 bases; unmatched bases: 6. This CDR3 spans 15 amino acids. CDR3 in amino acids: CASSPRTGGRETQYF. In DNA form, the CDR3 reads TGTGCCAGCAGTCCCCGGACAGGGGGCCGAGAGACCCAGTACTTC.

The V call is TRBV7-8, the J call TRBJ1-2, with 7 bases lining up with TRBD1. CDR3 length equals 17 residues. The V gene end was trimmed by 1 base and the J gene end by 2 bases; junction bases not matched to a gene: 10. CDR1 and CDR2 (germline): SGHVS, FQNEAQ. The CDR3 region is CASSLVGGTVFNYGYTF. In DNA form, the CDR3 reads TGTGCCAGCAGCTTAGTAGGGGGGACAGTCTTCAACTATGGCTACACCTTC.

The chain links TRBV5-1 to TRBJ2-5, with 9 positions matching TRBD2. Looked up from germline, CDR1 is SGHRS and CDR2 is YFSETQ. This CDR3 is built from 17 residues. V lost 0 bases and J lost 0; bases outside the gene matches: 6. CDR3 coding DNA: TGCGCCAGCAGCTTGGGACTAGCGGATTCGTACCAAGAGACCCAGTACTTC. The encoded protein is CASSLGLADSYQETQYF.

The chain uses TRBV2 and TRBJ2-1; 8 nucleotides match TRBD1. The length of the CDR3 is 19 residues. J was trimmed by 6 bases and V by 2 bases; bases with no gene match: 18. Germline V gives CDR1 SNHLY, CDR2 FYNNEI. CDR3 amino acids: CASSEPGTGRTANINEQFF. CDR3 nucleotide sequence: TGTGCCAGCAGTGAACCCGGGACAGGTAGGACGGCCAATATCAATGAGCAGTTCTTC.

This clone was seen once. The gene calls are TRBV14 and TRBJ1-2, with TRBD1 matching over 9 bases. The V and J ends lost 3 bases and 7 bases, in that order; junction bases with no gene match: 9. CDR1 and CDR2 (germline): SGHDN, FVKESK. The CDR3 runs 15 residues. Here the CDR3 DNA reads TGTGCCAGCAGCCAGGCTACAGGGGGCTGGAGTGGCTACACCTTC. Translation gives CASSQATGGWSGYTF.

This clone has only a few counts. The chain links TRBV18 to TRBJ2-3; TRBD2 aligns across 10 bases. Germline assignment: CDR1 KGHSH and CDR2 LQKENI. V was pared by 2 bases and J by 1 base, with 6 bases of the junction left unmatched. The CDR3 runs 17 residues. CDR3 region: CASSPALAGAGTDTQYF. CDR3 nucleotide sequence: TGTGCCAGCTCACCAGCCCTAGCGGGAGCCGGCACAGATACGCAGTATTTT.

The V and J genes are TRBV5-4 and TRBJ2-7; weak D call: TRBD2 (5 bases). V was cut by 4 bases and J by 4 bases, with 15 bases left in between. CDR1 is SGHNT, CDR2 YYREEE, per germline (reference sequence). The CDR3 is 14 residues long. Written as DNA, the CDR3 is TGTGCCAGCAGCCCGTCGGGGAGTTGGTACGAGCAGTACTTC. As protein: CASSPSGSWYEQYF.

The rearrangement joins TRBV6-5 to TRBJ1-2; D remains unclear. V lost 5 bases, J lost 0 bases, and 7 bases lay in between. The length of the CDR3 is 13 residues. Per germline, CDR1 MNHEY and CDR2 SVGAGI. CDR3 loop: CASSRGANYGYTF. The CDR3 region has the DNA TGTGCCAGCAGTCGGGGAGCTAACTATGGCTACACCTTC.

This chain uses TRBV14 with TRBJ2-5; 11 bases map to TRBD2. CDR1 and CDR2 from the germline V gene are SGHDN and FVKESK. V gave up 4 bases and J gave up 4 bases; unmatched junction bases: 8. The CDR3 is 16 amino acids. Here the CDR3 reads CASSPGLAGRLETQYF. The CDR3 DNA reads TGTGCCAGCAGCCCTGGACTAGCGGGCCGATTAGAGACCCAGTACTTC.

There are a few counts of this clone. The CDR3 loop is CASSQDGTGWVTEAFF. DNA for the CDR3: TGCGCCAGCAGCCAAGACGGGACAGGGTGGGTCACTGAAGCTTTCTTT. The chain employs TRBV4-3 and TRBJ1-1, with 9 bases matching TRBD1. This CDR3 contains 16 residues. Germline CDR1 LGHNA, CDR2 YSLEER. V was pared by 0 bases and J by 4 bases, with 6 bases of the junction left unmatched.

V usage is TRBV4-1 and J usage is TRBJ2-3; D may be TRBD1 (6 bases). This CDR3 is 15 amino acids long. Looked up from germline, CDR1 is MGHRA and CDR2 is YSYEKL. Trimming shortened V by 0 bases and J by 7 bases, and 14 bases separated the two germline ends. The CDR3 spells CASSQDQWGPNTQYF. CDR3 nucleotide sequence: TGCGCCAGCAGCCAAGATCAGTGGGGGCCAAATACGCAGTATTTT.

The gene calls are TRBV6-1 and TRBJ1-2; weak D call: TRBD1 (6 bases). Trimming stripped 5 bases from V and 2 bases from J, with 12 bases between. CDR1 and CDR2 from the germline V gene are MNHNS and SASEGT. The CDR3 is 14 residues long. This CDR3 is CASSTRTANYGYTF. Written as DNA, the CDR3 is TGTGCCAGCAGTACAAGGACAGCCAACTATGGCTACACCTTC.

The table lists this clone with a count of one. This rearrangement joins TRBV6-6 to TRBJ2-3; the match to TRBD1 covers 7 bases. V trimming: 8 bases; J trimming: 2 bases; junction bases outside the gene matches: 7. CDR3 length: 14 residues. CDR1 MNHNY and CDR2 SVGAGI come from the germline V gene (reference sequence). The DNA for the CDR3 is TGTGCCAGCCTGACAGGGAGAGACACAGATACGCAGTATTTT. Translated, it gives CASLTGRDTDTQYF.

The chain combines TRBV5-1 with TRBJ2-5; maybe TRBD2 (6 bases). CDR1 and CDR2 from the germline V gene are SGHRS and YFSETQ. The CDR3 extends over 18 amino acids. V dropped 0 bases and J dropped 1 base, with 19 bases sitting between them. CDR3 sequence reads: CASSLASQGRQAQETQYF. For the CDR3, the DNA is TGCGCCAGCAGCTTGGCCAGTCAAGGGAGGCAGGCCCAAGAGACCCAGTACTTC.

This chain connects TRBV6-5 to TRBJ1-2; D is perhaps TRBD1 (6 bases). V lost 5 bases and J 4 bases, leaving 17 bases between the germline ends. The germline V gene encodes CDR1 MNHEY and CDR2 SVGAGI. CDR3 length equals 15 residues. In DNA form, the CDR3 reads TGTGCCAGCAGTCGCCGTTCAGGGGACGCCTATGGCTACACCTTC. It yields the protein CASSRRSGDAYGYTF.

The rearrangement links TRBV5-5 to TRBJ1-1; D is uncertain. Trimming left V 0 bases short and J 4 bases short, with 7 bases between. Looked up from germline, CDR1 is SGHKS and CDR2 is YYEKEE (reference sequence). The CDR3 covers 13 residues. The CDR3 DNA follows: TGTGCCAGCAGCTTGGGACACCTCACTGAAGCTTTCTTT. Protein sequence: CASSLGHLTEAFF. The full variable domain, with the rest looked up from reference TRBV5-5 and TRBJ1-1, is DAGVTQSPTHLIKTRGQQVTLRCSPISGHKSVSWYQQVLGQGPQFIFQYYEKEERGRGNFPDRFSARQFPNYSSELNVNALLLGDSALYLCASSLGHLTEAFFGQGTRLTVV.